This T cell receptor (beta chain) was retrieved from a study of blood T cell repertoires in COVID-19. V was cut by 3 bases and J by 4 bases, with 9 bases left in between. From germline, CDR1 is LNHDA and CDR2 SQIVND (reference sequence). The CDR3 covers 13 residues. Clones were sequenced by immunoSEQ multiplex PCR, and TCRdb holds only the in-frame ones, with some missing. The table shows approximately 250,000 clones, with around 90% occurring only once. Self-reported history from a screening survey and questionnaire set each donor's cohort. Sequenced sample: PBMCs or T cells enriched from blood (not recorded which). This TCR came from a woman in her twenties or thirties with acute COVID-19. The chain uses TRBV19 and TRBJ1-2; a weak D match, TRBD1 (5 bases). This CDR3 reads CASSIQGGYGYTF. CDR3 coding DNA: TGTGCCAGTAGTATCCAGGGAGGCTATGGCTACACCTTC. Complete variable domain (other parts from reference TRBV19 and TRBJ1-2): DGGITQSPKYLFRKEGQNVTLSCEQNLNHDAMYWYRQDPGQGLRLIYYSQIVNDFQKGDIAEGYSVSREKKESFPLTVTSAQKNPTAFYLCASSIQGGYGYTFGSGTRLTVV.